The 13 T cell receptor beta chains below all came from one sample that was sequenced in a study of T cell repertoires in cytomegalovirus infection. TCRdb reprocessed the reads via MiXCR and lists one record per CDR3 protein. Seen here are about 200,000 distinct CDR3 sequences, 8% to 10% observed once, and the top ten hold approximately 4.6%. Sample: PBMCs. These receptors came from a human donor in good health (CMV status not recorded). Some clones in this sample may be carry-over from other donors' samples.

The genes are TRBV27 and TRBJ2-1, with TRBD1 as a possible D gene (6 bases). CDR1 is MNHEY and CDR2 is SMNVEV in the germline V gene (reference sequence). V dropped 4 bases and J dropped 4 bases, with 11 bases sitting between them. The CDR3 spans 14 residues. As DNA, the CDR3 is TGTGCCAGCAGTTCAGGGGCACAATACAATGAGCAGTTCTTC. Translating it yields CASSSGAQYNEQFF.

The chain carries TRBV6-2 or TRBV6-3 and TRBJ1-1; D gene unclear. V dropped 11 bases and J dropped 5 bases, with 21 bases sitting between them. The CDR3 has 14 amino acids. The germline V gene has CDR1 MNHEY and CDR2 SVGEGT. In DNA, the CDR3 is TGTGCCCCCGATAAGGGATTACGGGGAACTGAAGCTTTCTTT. As protein: CAPDKGLRGTEAFF.

This clonotype was counted ten times or more. The rearrangement links TRBV7-2 to TRBJ2-2; D is ambiguous. The V and J ends lost 4 bases and 0 bases respectively, with 12 bases between them. The CDR3 is 16 residues long. Germline CDR1 SGHTA, CDR2 FQGNSA. In DNA form, the CDR3 reads TGTGCCAGCAGCTCAAAAAGAGAGTCGAACACCGGGGAGCTGTTTTTT. Its translation: CASSSKRESNTGELFF.

There are many counts of this clonotype. The chain has TRBV7-2 and TRBJ2-7, with TRBD2 matching over 11 bases. Germline lookup yields CDR1 SGHTA and CDR2 FQGNSA. The CDR3 totals 16 residues. V lost 5 bases, J lost 2 bases, and 8 bases stayed unmatched. This CDR3 reads CASSPGLAVPAYEQYF. Here the CDR3 DNA reads TGTGCCAGCAGCCCGGGACTAGCGGTACCTGCCTACGAGCAGTACTTC.

The DNA for the CDR3 is TGCAGTGCTAGAGATCTGGCGAGCGCAGATACGCAGTATTTT. Translating gives CSARDLASADTQYF. This rearrangement joins TRBV20-1 to TRBJ2-3, with D uncertain. This CDR3 spans 14 amino acids. CDR1 and CDR2 (germline): DFQATT, SNEGSKA (reference sequence). V was shortened by 0 bases and J by 4 bases, with 11 bases between the two germline ends.

This clonotype has more than one count but fewer than ten. The chain has TRBV5-4 and TRBJ1-6, with 8 bases identical to TRBD1. V gave up 0 bases and J gave up 8 bases; unmatched junction bases: 4. The CDR3 extends over 15 amino acids. Germline loops: CDR1 SGHNT, CDR2 YYREEE (reference sequence). The DNA for the CDR3 is TGTGCCAGCAGCTTGGAGGGGACAGGAGATTCACCCCTCCACTTT. This codes for CASSLEGTGDSPLHF. The full variable domain, with the rest looked up from reference TRBV5-4 and TRBJ1-6, is ETGVTQSPTHLIKTRGQQVTLRCSSQSGHNTVSWYQQALGQGPQFIFQYYREEENGRGNFPPRFSGLQFPNYSSELNVNALELDDSALYLCASSLEGTGDSPLHFGNGTRLTVT.

This clonotype was observed a few times. This rearrangement joins TRBV28 to TRBJ1-2; D ambiguous. CDR3 length equals 13 residues. With 2 bases removed from V and 8 bases from J, the gap between germline ends came to 12 bases. Germline-derived CDR1 and CDR2 are MDHEN and SYDVKM. CDR3 residues: CASSLLGSVGYTF. DNA for the CDR3: TGTGCCAGCAGTTTACTCGGGTCAGTCGGCTACACCTTC.

This clonotype was recorded at least ten times. The V and J genes are TRBV10-2 and TRBJ1-3; D might be TRBD1 (6 bases). This CDR3 region has 15 residues. CDR1 is WSHSY and CDR2 is SAAADI in the germline V gene. The germline V and J ends were trimmed by 4 bases and 4 bases, with 14 bases remaining between them. The CDR3 nucleotides are TGCGCCAGCAGTGGTACAGGGCCGCGAGGAAACACCATATATTTT. It codes for CASSGTGPRGNTIYF.

This clonotype was observed many times. The chain carries TRBV18 and TRBJ2-1; a weak D match, TRBD1 (6 bases). Trimming took off 6 bases at V and 0 bases at J, with 12 bases between the two ends. Germline assignment: CDR1 KGHSH and CDR2 LQKENI. This CDR3 has 15 amino acids. As DNA, the CDR3 is TGTGCCAGCTCTGGGGGCCGGAGCTCCTACAATGAGCAGTTCTTC. Its translation: CASSGGRSSYNEQFF.

In its sample, this clonotype was seen many times. The J gene is TRBJ2-1, the V gene TRBV20-1; D call uncertain. The CDR3 has 11 residues. V was pared by 0 bases and J by 8 bases, with 5 bases between. Germline assignment: CDR1 DFQATT and CDR2 SNEGSKA (reference sequence). CDR3 nucleotide sequence: TGCAGTGCTAGAGAAGGATATGAGCAGTTCTTC. It yields the protein CSAREGYEQFF.

This clonotype has at least ten counts. V and J are TRBV7-2 and TRBJ2-7, with D tentatively TRBD2 (6 bases). Germline CDR1 reads SGHTA; CDR2 reads FQGNSA. The V end lost 0 bases, the J end lost 5 bases, and 8 bases lay between the germline ends. The CDR3 has 13 amino acids. The CDR3 region is CASSLAGSHEQYF. The CDR3 region has the DNA TGTGCCAGCAGCTTAGCCGGGAGCCACGAGCAGTACTTC.

This chain uses TRBV20-1 with TRBJ2-3, with 8 bases matching TRBD1. Unmatched junction bases numbered 3, after V lost 3 bases and J lost 1 base. Germline V CDR1 and CDR2: DFQATT, SNEGSKA (reference sequence). CDR3 length equals 14 residues. The CDR3 is CSARVGQGTDTQYF. In nucleotides, the CDR3 is TGCAGTGCTAGGGTGGGACAGGGCACAGATACGCAGTATTTT.

At least ten counts were recorded for this clonotype. The chain employs TRBV7-3 and TRBJ2-1; D unresolved. The CDR3 runs to 15 residues. Germline-derived CDR1 and CDR2 are SGHTA and FQGTGA. V gave up 2 bases and J gave up 1 base, with 9 bases separating them. The chain's CDR3 is CASSLGLVSYNEQFF. CDR3 DNA: TGTGCCAGCAGCTTAGGGCTAGTATCCTACAATGAGCAGTTCTTC. Full variable domain (missing parts from reference TRBV7-3 and TRBJ2-1): GAGVSQTPSNKVTEKGKYVELRCDPISGHTALYWYRQSLGQGPEFLIYFQGTGAADDSGLPNDRFFAVRPEGSVSTLKIQRTERGDSAVYLCASSLGLVSYNEQFFGPGTRLTVL.